One and the same sample provided the 10 T cell receptor beta chains below, sequenced in a study of blood T cell repertoires in COVID-19. Sequencing was performed with immunoSEQ multiplex PCR; in TCRdb, only in-frame clones are kept and a portion is missing. The sample records approximately 160,000 clones, 90% to 95% being singletons. The sample comprised peripheral blood. Every receptor here comes from a woman aged 60-75 years with COVID-19, enrolled during active disease.

DNA for the CDR3: TGTGCCAGCAGCGTAGGGAGACTTGACACTGAAGCTTTCTTT. It codes for CASSVGRLDTEAFF. The chain has TRBV9 and TRBJ1-1; D is ambiguous. Per the germline V gene, CDR1 is SGDLS and CDR2 is YYNGEE. The CDR3 extends over 14 amino acids. The V gene lost 0 bases and the J gene lost 3 bases, with 9 bases spanning the gap.

V is TRBV19 and J is TRBJ1-2; D might be TRBD1 (6 bases). The CDR3 spans 13 residues. V shed 9 bases and J shed 4 bases, with 15 bases lying between them. Per the germline V gene, CDR1 is LNHDA and CDR2 is SQIVND (reference sequence). Written as DNA, the CDR3 is TGTGCCAGCGGGGGGCCGGTACCCTATGGCTACACCTTC. It yields the protein CASGGPVPYGYTF.

The chain employs TRBV6-5 and TRBJ1-2; TRBD1 aligns across 10 bases. V was pared by 2 bases and J by 4 bases, with 7 bases of the junction left unmatched. The germline V gene has CDR1 MNHEY and CDR2 SVGAGI. The CDR3 consists of 16 residues. The CDR3 loop reads CASSYQGQGYGYGYTF. The CDR3, as DNA: TGTGCCAGCAGTTACCAGGGACAGGGGTACGGCTATGGCTACACCTTC.

The chain recombines TRBV18 with TRBJ1-4; weak D call: TRBD1 (5 bases). There are 16 residues in the CDR3. Trimming cost V 2 bases and J 5 bases, with 15 bases left between them. Germline V gene data show CDR1 as KGHSH and CDR2 as LQKENI. This CDR3 is CASSPLFRQKNEKLFF. CDR3 nucleotide sequence: TGTGCCAGCTCACCATTATTTAGACAGAAGAATGAAAAACTGTTTTTT.

This sequence joins TRBV18 and TRBJ2-7; 10 positions match TRBD1. J gave up 1 base and V 4 bases, and 4 bases lay outside the gene matches. Germline loops: CDR1 KGHSH, CDR2 LQKENI. The CDR3 sequence is 15 residues long. CDR3 in DNA: TGTGCCAGCTCACACAGACAGGGGGCATCCTACGAGCAGTACTTC. Translating gives CASSHRQGASYEQYF. The variable domain in full, completed from reference TRBV18 and TRBJ2-7, reads NAGVMQNPRHLVRRRGQEARLRCSPMKGHSHVYWYRQLPEEGLKFMVYLQKENIIDESGMPKERFSAEFPKEGPSILRIQQVVRGDSAAYFCASSHRQGASYEQYFGPGTRLTVT.

This clone has a single count. The CDR3 reads CASSQDMVGVNTEAFF. The CDR3 region has the DNA TGCGCCAGCAGCCAAGATATGGTAGGGGTGAACACTGAAGCTTTCTTT. The gene calls are TRBV4-3 and TRBJ1-1; a weak D match, TRBD1 (5 bases). Trimming took off 0 bases at V and 0 bases at J, with 11 bases between the two ends. From germline, CDR1 is LGHNA and CDR2 YSLEER. This CDR3 has 16 residues.

The count of this clone is one. CDR3 residues: CASSEGGSFNEQFF. CDR3 coding DNA: TGTGCCAGCAGTGAAGGAGGCAGCTTCAATGAGCAGTTCTTC. The chain recombines TRBV6-1 with TRBJ2-1; D call uncertain. The V end lost 1 base, the J end lost 6 bases, and 10 bases lay between the germline ends. The CDR3 loop spans 14 amino acids. Germline V CDR1 and CDR2: MNHNS, SASEGT.

This chain joins TRBV6-6 and TRBJ1-5; the D gene is possibly TRBD1 (6 bases). Trimming stripped 5 bases from V and 3 bases from J, with 14 bases between. The CDR3 sequence is 15 residues long. CDR1 MNHNY and CDR2 SVGAGI come from the germline V gene (reference sequence). The CDR3 coding sequence is TGTGCCAGCAGTCCGGGACAAGGTATCAATCAGCCCCAGCATTTT. This gives the protein CASSPGQGINQPQHF.

The rearrangement joins TRBV5-1 to TRBJ2-5; TRBD2 is a possible D gene (5 bases). The V end was cut by 3 bases, the J end by 1 base, with 16 bases between. The CDR3 is 16 amino acids. Germline values: CDR1 SGHRS, CDR2 YFSETQ. The chain's CDR3 is CASSWSPGRSQETQYF. In DNA form, the CDR3 reads TGCGCCAGCAGCTGGAGCCCGGGAAGAAGCCAAGAGACCCAGTACTTC. The variable domain in full, completed from reference TRBV5-1 and TRBJ2-5, reads KAGVTQTPRYLIKTRGQQVTLSCSPISGHRSVSWYQQTPGQGLQFLFEYFSETQRNKGNFPGRFSGRQFSNSRSEMNVSTLELGDSALYLCASSWSPGRSQETQYFGPGTRLLVL.

This clone has ten or more counts. This sequence joins TRBV6-6 and TRBJ2-1, with a weak D call TRBD2 (5 bases). This CDR3 has 13 residues. The V gene lost 4 bases and the J gene lost 5 bases, with 9 bases spanning the gap. Germline lookup yields CDR1 MNHNY and CDR2 SVGAGI (reference sequence). The chain's CDR3 is CASSSFGDNEQFF. The CDR3 bases are TGTGCCAGCAGTTCCTTCGGGGACAATGAGCAGTTCTTC.